These T cell receptor beta chains were read from a single sample in a study of CD8 T cells in Susac syndrome. A single record per CDR3 protein comes from TCRdb applying MiXCR to the immunoSEQ multiplex PCR reads. Of 20,000 or so distinct CDR3 sequences in the sample, 90% to 95% were seen once. The sequenced sample consisted of CD8+ T cells from PBMCs. These receptors all come from a human donor in good health. Each CDR3 is given with its conserved first and last residue. D genes are given only for firm matches. Clone size is stated in some rows and not others, as once, few, many or a class when expanded.

D gene,clone size,V gene,J gene,CDR3 length,CDR3 DNA,CDR3 protein
NA,NA,TRBV7-9,TRBJ2-3,16,TGTGCCAGCAGCTTTCTAGGGTTCGGGAGCGGGGATACGCAGTATTTT,CASSFLGFGSGDTQYF
NA,NA,TRBV27,TRBJ2-2,12,TGTGCCAGCAGTTTAAGGGCTGGGGAGCTGTTTTTT,CASSLRAGELFF
NA,once,TRBV5-1,TRBJ1-2,16,TGCGCCAGCAGCCCAACTACGCCGGGCCCCCCTGGGGGCTACACCTTC,CASSPTTPGPPGGYTF
NA,NA,TRBV6-2/TRBV6-3,TRBJ2-1,14,TGTGCCAGCAGTTTAAGCGGGCCTTACAATGAGCAGTTCTTC,CASSLSGPYNEQFF
NA,NA,TRBV25-1,TRBJ2-1,15,TGTGCCAGCAGTGACGGGATAGCGTTATACAATGAGCAGTTCTTC,CASSDGIALYNEQFF
NA,NA,TRBV29-1,TRBJ2-2,13,TGCAGCGTTGATGCGCGAAACACCGGGGAGCTGTTTTTT,CSVDARNTGELFF
NA,NA,TRBV25-1,TRBJ1-3,15,TGTGCCAGCAGTGATGCGGGGGCGAGGGGAAACACCATATATTTT,CASSDAGARGNTIYF
NA,NA,TRBV6-2/TRBV6-3,TRBJ1-1,14,TGTGCCAGCAGTTACTCGGAAGGGAACACTGAAGCTTTCTTT,CASSYSEGNTEAFF
NA,NA,TRBV30,TRBJ2-7,14,TGTGCCTGGAGTGTACTCGGGATCTCCTACGAGCAGTACTTC,CAWSVLGISYEQYF
TRBD1,NA,TRBV24-1,TRBJ2-2,17,TGTGCCACCAGTGATTTACCGGGACAGGGGGGCACCGGGGAGCTGTTTTTT,CATSDLPGQGGTGELFF
NA,NA,TRBV3-1,TRBJ2-3,14,TGTGCCAGCAACATGGGCCCCTCGGCAGATACGCAGTATTTT,CASNMGPSADTQYF
NA,NA,TRBV4-3,TRBJ2-6,15,TGCGCCAGCAGCCAAGAAAGGGGGGGGGCCAACGTCCTGACTTTC,CASSQERGGANVLTF
TRBD2,NA,TRBV19,TRBJ2-5,15,TGTGCCAGTAGTATTGGAACTAGCGGGAGAGAGACCCAGTACTTC,CASSIGTSGRETQYF
TRBD2,once,TRBV27,TRBJ2-2,18,TGTGCCAGCAGTTTGGAATGGCTAGCGGGACTTAACACCGGGGAGCTGTTTTTT,CASSLEWLAGLNTGELFF